This T cell receptor beta chain was identified in a study of glioma-infiltrating T cells. Germline V lookup: CDR1 SNHLY, CDR2 FYNNEI. This CDR3 is built from 14 residues. With regard to this clonotype: Its antigen remains unidentified. The junction does not match germline at one end; this may be a read error.

The iRepertoire nested amplicon-rescue multiplex PCR amplified TCR alpha and beta CDR3s from RNA. Input was roughly 95-400 ng of tissue mRNA or PBMC total RNA. MiXCR, applied by TCRdb to the multiplex PCR reads, yields one record per CDR3 protein. The sample contains about 180,000 distinct CDR3 sequences, around 42% of which appear only once. The study's findings and limits: Very few CDR3 sequences were shared between tissue and blood. Tissue-blood divergence was below expectation in non-neoplastic patients, above in gliomas.

Sequenced input: glioma tissue, nonneoplastic brain tissue, or PBMCs (not recorded which). The receptor's source is a human donor with low-grade glioma or glioblastoma, undergoing nonglioma brain surgery, or in good health (not recorded which). This rearrangement joins TRBV2 to TRBJ2-7; D unclear. The chain's CDR3 is CASSAGRSSYKQYF. Written as DNA, the CDR3 is TGTGCCAGCAGTGCCGGCCGCAGCTCCTACAAGCAGTACTTC.